Below, 21 T cell receptor beta chains from the same sample are listed, as sequenced in a study of cytomegalovirus exposure and HLA in healthy donors. 60 Vbeta and 13 Jbeta primers were used in PCR. The protocol was immunoSEQ multiplex PCR, while the TCRdb copy is restricted to in-frame clones and leaves out a portion. The sample has more than 95,000 clones. The source material was PBMCs. Receptors originate from a man younger than 30 in good health and CMV-seronegative.

The chain links TRBV20-1 to TRBJ1-1, with 8 bases matching TRBD1. Looked up from germline, CDR1 is DFQATT and CDR2 is SNEGSKA (reference sequence). This CDR3 contains 11 residues. Trimming removed 3 bases from V and 7 bases from J; junction bases left unmatched: 1. CDR3 DNA: TGCAGTGCTAGGGACAGGGTTGAAGCTTTCTTT. This sequence encodes CSARDRVEAFF.

The DNA of the CDR3 is TGTGCCACCAGCAGGGGGGACAGGAACACTGAAGCTTTCTTT. Its translation: CATSRGDRNTEAFF. The chain combines TRBV15 with TRBJ1-1; 7 nucleotides align to TRBD1. Germline V CDR1 and CDR2: LNHNV, YYDKDF (reference sequence). V lost 3 bases, J lost 1 base, and 2 bases stayed unmatched. This CDR3 spans 14 amino acids.

The chain carries TRBV9 and TRBJ1-1; D perhaps matches TRBD1 (5 bases). With 4 bases removed from V and 0 bases from J, the gap between germline ends came to 16 bases. Germline CDR1 is SGDLS and CDR2 is YYNGEE. The CDR3 loop spans 16 amino acids. The CDR3 loop is CASSPGVLTMNTEAFF. The CDR3 coding sequence is TGTGCCAGCAGCCCGGGGGTTTTGACGATGAACACTGAAGCTTTCTTT. Based on the CDR3 plus reference TRBV9 and TRBJ1-1, the full variable domain is DSGVTQTPKHLITATGQRVTLRCSPRSGDLSVYWYQQSLDQGLQFLIQYYNGEERAKGNILERFSAQQFPDLHSELNLSSLELGDSALYFCASSPGVLTMNTEAFFGQGTRLTVV.

The chain couples TRBV6-1 to TRBJ2-5; perhaps TRBD1 as D (6 bases). V lost 7 bases and J 4 bases, leaving 16 bases between the germline ends. Looked up from germline, CDR1 is MNHNS and CDR2 is SASEGT. This CDR3 is built from 14 residues. This CDR3 is CASIPQGARETQYF. The CDR3, as DNA: TGTGCCAGCATTCCACAGGGCGCAAGAGAGACCCAGTACTTC.

V is TRBV7-8 and J is TRBJ1-1; D remains unclear. V was cut by 2 bases and J by 4 bases, with 14 bases left in between. CDR1 is SGHVS, CDR2 FQNEAQ, per germline. The CDR3 spans 15 residues. CDR3 region: CASSLRGLEGTEAFF. The CDR3 bases are TGTGCCAGCAGCTTACGGGGTCTTGAGGGCACTGAAGCTTTCTTT.

The chain employs TRBV5-4 and TRBJ2-3; 9 nucleotides align to TRBD2. Germline lookup yields CDR1 SGHNT and CDR2 YYREEE (reference sequence). The CDR3 is 15 amino acids. The junction had 7 bases not matched to a gene; V was cut back by 2 bases and J by 6 bases. This chain's CDR3 is CASSFGGGARDTQYF. As DNA, the CDR3 is TGTGCCAGCAGCTTTGGCGGGGGGGCGAGGGATACGCAGTATTTT.

Notes on this clone: This sample also contains other DNA sequences that code for the same CDR3. This CDR3 is CASSIWTAMNTEAFF. DNA for the CDR3: TGCGCCAGCAGCATATGGACAGCCATGAACACTGAAGCTTTCTTT. The rearrangement uses TRBV5-1 and TRBJ1-1; the D gene is possibly TRBD1 (6 bases). Between the trimmed V and J ends, which lost 4 bases and 0 bases, there was a span of 13 bases. Per germline, CDR1 SGHRS and CDR2 YFSETQ. The CDR3 is 15 amino acids.

V and J are TRBV15 and TRBJ1-5; D not resolved. Trimming pared 0 bases from V and 4 bases from J, leaving 10 bases between. CDR1 is LNHNV, CDR2 YYDKDF, per germline (reference sequence). This CDR3 is built from 15 residues. The CDR3 loop reads CATSRDLGVNQPQHF. The CDR3 nucleotides are TGTGCCACCAGCAGAGATCTCGGAGTTAATCAGCCCCAGCATTTT.

This chain uses TRBV5-1 with TRBJ1-5; the D gene is possibly TRBD1 (5 bases). Deletions cut 0 bases from V and 3 bases from J, with 13 bases between. CDR3 length equals 16 residues. Germline V gene data show CDR1 as SGHRS and CDR2 as YFSETQ. The CDR3 nucleotides read TGCGCCAGCAGCTTGGAATCCCCGGGACTCAATCAGCCCCAGCATTTT. This sequence encodes CASSLESPGLNQPQHF.

The chain recombines TRBV4-1 with TRBJ2-7; D gene unclear. This CDR3 comprises 15 residues. V was trimmed by 0 bases and J by 2 bases, leaving 11 bases between them. Germline-derived CDR1 and CDR2 are MGHRA and YSYEKL. CDR3 sequence: CASSQEFRSTYEQYF. The CDR3 DNA sequence: TGCGCCAGCAGCCAAGAATTCAGGTCGACCTACGAGCAGTACTTC.

The rearrangement joins TRBV6-4 to TRBJ2-1; 8 bases match TRBD2. The CDR3 loop spans 13 amino acids. V lost 5 bases and J lost 5; bases outside the gene matches: 2. The germline V gene has CDR1 MRHNA and CDR2 SNTAGT. CDR3 sequence (DNA): TGTGCCAGCAGTCGGGGGGGCCACAATGAGCAGTTCTTC. This sequence encodes CASSRGGHNEQFF.

The chain carries TRBV27 and TRBJ2-7; 11 nucleotides align to TRBD2. Germline CDR1 and CDR2: MNHEY and SMNVEV (reference sequence). The CDR3 has 15 residues. The J segment lost 10 bases and the V segment lost 0 bases, leaving 8 bases of the junction unmatched. CDR3 residues: CASSLSPSGRYRQYF. As DNA, the CDR3 is TGTGCCAGCAGTTTATCTCCTAGCGGGAGGTATCGTCAGTACTTC.

V and J are TRBV27 and TRBJ1-3; D is possibly TRBD1 (5 bases). The CDR3 extends over 14 amino acids. The germline V gene encodes CDR1 MNHEY and CDR2 SMNVEV (reference sequence). The ends were cut back, 8 bases at V and 4 bases at J, with 15 bases in the middle. This CDR3 is CASAPGVGGNTIYF. CDR3 bases: TGTGCCAGCGCCCCGGGGGTGGGCGGAAACACCATATATTTT.

This chain links TRBV19 with TRBJ1-5; D is perhaps TRBD1 (6 bases). The CDR3 has 16 residues. V lost 6 bases to trimming and J lost 4 bases, with 19 bases between them. Germline assignment: CDR1 LNHDA and CDR2 SQIVND (reference sequence). The CDR3 is CASSFAGGGLNQPQHF. The CDR3 nucleotides read TGTGCCAGTAGCTTCGCTGGGGGGGGCCTAAATCAGCCCCAGCATTTT.

The chain is built from TRBV30 and TRBJ2-5; D perhaps matches TRBD2 (6 bases). Trimming took 2 bases from V and 5 from J, leaving 12 bases between them. The CDR3 runs 13 residues. Germline CDR1 is GTSNPN and CDR2 is SVGIG (reference sequence). The DNA for the CDR3 is TGTGCCTGGAGTCGGGCTGGGGGGGAGACCCAGTACTTC. Protein sequence: CAWSRAGGETQYF.

CDR3 sequence (DNA): TGTGCCAGCAGCTCTCTAGCGGATTCTAGCACAGATACGCAGTATTTT. This gives the protein CASSSLADSSTDTQYF. This chain uses TRBV5-4 with TRBJ2-3; TRBD2 matches at 7 bases. V dropped 3 bases and J dropped 0; count of bases not matched to a gene: 7. The V gene's germline CDR1 is SGHNT and CDR2 YYREEE (reference sequence). The CDR3 is 16 residues long.

This chain joins TRBV15 and TRBJ2-7; D remains ambiguous. The germline V and J ends were trimmed by 0 bases and 4 bases, with 4 bases remaining between them. This CDR3 spans 12 amino acids. The germline gives CDR1 LNHNV, CDR2 YYDKDF (reference sequence). CDR3 DNA sequence: TGTGCCACCAGCAGAGATCGTTACGAGCAGTACTTC. Translation gives CATSRDRYEQYF.

V is TRBV30 and J is TRBJ2-2; TRBD1 matches at 9 bases. Germline-derived CDR1 and CDR2 are GTSNPN and SVGIG (reference sequence). The CDR3 extends over 17 amino acids. J lost 3 bases, V lost 2 bases, and 10 bases had no gene match. In DNA form, the CDR3 reads TGTGCCTGGAGTTCCTACAGGGGGCTCCGGGACACCGGGGAGCTGTTTTTT. Its protein product is CAWSSYRGLRDTGELFF.

This chain joins TRBV19 and TRBJ1-2, with 7 bases fitting TRBD1. CDR1 is LNHDA and CDR2 is SQIVND in the germline V gene (reference sequence). Trimming at V came to 6 bases and at J to 4 bases, leaving 8 bases not matched to a gene. The CDR3 covers 14 residues. CDR3 bases: TGTGCCAGTAGCACTACCTACAGGGGCTATGGCTACACCTTC. Amino acids: CASSTTYRGYGYTF.

The chain carries TRBV25-1 and TRBJ1-1; D ambiguous. Trimming removed 6 bases at V and 0 bases at J, with 17 bases between. The CDR3 runs to 16 residues. The V gene's germline CDR1 is MGHDK and CDR2 SYGVNS. In nucleotides, the CDR3 is TGTGCCAGCAGCCCCAAGGTCCGGGTCATGAACACTGAAGCTTTCTTT. Translating gives CASSPKVRVMNTEAFF.

The gene calls are TRBV5-4 and TRBJ2-7; 10 bases match TRBD1. The J segment lost 0 bases and the V segment lost 5 bases, leaving 14 bases of the junction unmatched. The germline gives CDR1 SGHNT, CDR2 YYREEE (reference sequence). CDR3 size: 18 residues. For the CDR3, the DNA is TGTGCCAGCAGACTCGGGACAGGGGCGTCTCAAAGCTCCTACGAGCAGTACTTC. Translation: CASRLGTGASQSSYEQYF. Full variable domain (rest looked up from reference TRBV5-4 and TRBJ2-7): ETGVTQSPTHLIKTRGQQVTLRCSSQSGHNTVSWYQQALGQGPQFIFQYYREEENGRGNFPPRFSGLQFPNYSSELNVNALELDDSALYLCASRLGTGASQSSYEQYFGPGTRLTVT.